These 30 T cell receptor beta chains originate from one sample sequenced in a study of blood T cell repertoires in COVID-19. TCRdb keeps only in-frame clones here, not all; method: immunoSEQ multiplex PCR. The sample records more than 110,000 clones, 86% being singletons. Input material: PBMCs or T cells enriched from blood (not recorded which). Receptors were obtained from a man in his forties or fifties who had recovered from COVID-19.

The CDR3 reads CASSQDRGRAVNEAFF. Here the CDR3 DNA reads TGTGCCAGCAGCCAAGATAGGGGCAGGGCGGTGAATGAAGCTTTCTTT. The chain is built from TRBV14 and TRBJ1-1; D might be TRBD1 (5 bases). CDR3 size: 16 residues. Per the germline V gene, CDR1 is SGHDN and CDR2 is FVKESK. V was pared by 0 bases and J by 7 bases, with 18 bases between.

The chain uses TRBV7-8 and TRBJ2-7; possibly TRBD2 for D (6 bases). CDR3 length: 16 amino acids. Germline CDR1 reads SGHVS; CDR2 reads FQNEAQ. V gave up 4 bases and J gave up 8 bases, with 24 bases separating them. The CDR3 reads CASSSTWGGTALQQYF. CDR3 sequence (DNA): TGTGCCAGCAGCTCCACATGGGGCGGGACCGCTTTACAGCAGTACTTC.

In its sample, this clone was seen once. The CDR3 nucleotides are TGTGCCAGCAGCTTGGCCGGGGTACCAGCGGGACCGGGCGGGGAGCTGTTTTTT. It encodes CASSLAGVPAGPGGELFF. The chain has TRBV5-5 and TRBJ2-2, with 7 bases fitting TRBD2. Germline loops: CDR1 SGHKS, CDR2 YYEKEE (reference sequence). Losses at the gene ends were 0 bases for V and 7 bases for J; bases not matched to a gene: 15. The CDR3 is made up of 18 amino acids. The full variable domain, in which reference TRBV5-5 and TRBJ2-2 provide the parts outside the CDR3, is DAGVTQSPTHLIKTRGQQVTLRCSPISGHKSVSWYQQVLGQGPQFIFQYYEKEERGRGNFPDRFSARQFPNYSSELNVNALLLGDSALYLCASSLAGVPAGPGGELFFGEGSRLTVL.

The chain links TRBV9 to TRBJ1-1; D perhaps matches TRBD1 (5 bases). Germline assignment: CDR1 SGDLS and CDR2 YYNGEE. The V end was cut by 3 bases, the J end by 6 bases, with 18 bases between. CDR3 length: 15 amino acids. The CDR3 region has the DNA TGTGCCAGCAGCGCCGTGGGGGGGTCAAACCCTGAAGCTTTCTTT. Protein sequence: CASSAVGGSNPEAFF.

The chain recombines TRBV5-1 with TRBJ2-2; TRBD1 is a possible D gene (5 bases). CDR1 is SGHRS, CDR2 YFSETQ, per germline. The V gene lost 3 bases and the J gene lost 4 bases, with 7 bases spanning the gap. The CDR3 loop spans 13 amino acids. The CDR3 spells CASSSDSTGELFF. The CDR3 DNA reads as TGCGCCAGCAGCTCAGACAGCACCGGGGAGCTGTTTTTT. The full variable domain, in which reference TRBV5-1 and TRBJ2-2 provide the parts outside the CDR3, is KAGVTQTPRYLIKTRGQQVTLSCSPISGHRSVSWYQQTPGQGLQFLFEYFSETQRNKGNFPGRFSGRQFSNSRSEMNVSTLELGDSALYLCASSSDSTGELFFGEGSRLTVL.

About this clone: Sequence at one end of the junction differs from germline and may be a read error. This rearrangement joins TRBV28 to TRBJ2-1; D is perhaps TRBD2 (7 bases). The germline V gene encodes CDR1 MDHEN and CDR2 SYDVKM. The CDR3 is made up of 14 amino acids. CDR3 DNA sequence: TGTGCCAGCGGTTTGCGGGGGCCTTACAATGAGCAGTTCTTC. It is translated as CASGLRGPYNEQFF.

The chain has TRBV19 and TRBJ1-2; possibly TRBD1 for D (5 bases). The CDR3 is 15 residues long. Germline V lookup: CDR1 LNHDA, CDR2 SQIVND (reference sequence). Between the trimmed V and J ends, which lost 4 bases and 6 bases, there was a span of 18 bases. The CDR3 is CASSNFGGRADGYTF. The CDR3 DNA reads as TGTGCCAGTAGTAATTTCGGGGGTCGGGCGGATGGCTACACCTTC.

The gene calls are TRBV5-1 and TRBJ1-2; TRBD1 matches at 7 bases. Germline V lookup: CDR1 SGHRS, CDR2 YFSETQ. V shed 3 bases, J shed 2 bases, and the junction held 1 base outside the gene matches. The CDR3 runs to 13 residues. CDR3 nucleotides: TGCGCCAGCAGCTCGACAGGGAACTATGGCTACACCTTC. Translating gives CASSSTGNYGYTF.

Here the CDR3 DNA reads TGTGCCAGCATAAAAGGGAGTAAAAACACTGAAGCTTTCTTT. Amino acids: CASIKGSKNTEAFF. V and J are TRBV28 and TRBJ1-1; D unresolved. The CDR3 has 14 amino acids. The V gene lost 7 bases and the J gene lost 2 bases, with 14 bases spanning the gap. From germline, CDR1 is MDHEN and CDR2 SYDVKM.

This chain connects TRBV5-1 to TRBJ2-5; 7 positions agree with TRBD2. J lost 2 bases, V lost 3 bases, and 4 bases had no gene match. Germline V gene lookup returns CDR1 SGHRS and CDR2 YFSETQ. CDR3 length: 14 amino acids. In DNA, the CDR3 is TGCGCCAGCAGCTCACTAGCGATACAAGAGACCCAGTACTTC. It yields the protein CASSSLAIQETQYF.

This clone was counted once. The chain has TRBV27 and TRBJ1-4; no definite D call. This CDR3 region has 14 residues. The ends were cut back, 0 bases at V and 5 bases at J, with 7 bases in the middle. CDR1 is MNHEY, CDR2 SMNVEV, per germline (reference sequence). The CDR3 protein is CASSLSLLNEKLFF. CDR3 DNA sequence: TGTGCCAGCAGTTTATCGTTACTGAATGAAAAACTGTTTTTT.

V gene TRBV6-1 combines with J gene TRBJ1-2; no reliable D call. V gave up 0 bases and J gave up 4 bases, with 9 bases separating them. Germline V gives CDR1 MNHNS, CDR2 SASEGT. The CDR3 consists of 14 residues. CDR3 protein: CASSEAGPPYGYTF. CDR3 in DNA: TGTGCCAGCAGTGAAGCGGGCCCCCCCTATGGCTACACCTTC.

The gene calls are TRBV11-2 and TRBJ2-3, with D maybe TRBD2 (5 bases). Trimming shortened V by 2 bases and J by 2 bases, and 11 bases separated the two germline ends. CDR1 is SGHAT, CDR2 FQNNGV, per germline. The CDR3 covers 15 residues. The CDR3 DNA is TGTGCCAGCAGCTTACAGACTACCCCCACAGATACGCAGTATTTT. It is translated as CASSLQTTPTDTQYF.

Only a few counts were recorded for this clone. V usage is TRBV4-2 and J usage is TRBJ1-3; maybe TRBD1 (5 bases). CDR3 size: 16 residues. V lost 4 bases, J lost 3 bases, and 16 bases lay in between. Germline V gene lookup returns CDR1 LGHNA and CDR2 YNFKEQ. The CDR3 nucleotides read TGTGCCAGCAGCCCAGCCTTCGGGGGGGATGGAAACACCATATATTTT. Amino acids: CASSPAFGGDGNTIYF.

In this sample, this clone turned up once. CDR3 residues: CASSSPSAGYTEAFF. CDR3 nucleotides: TGTGCCAGCAGCTCACCTTCCGCAGGGTACACTGAAGCTTTCTTT. The chain uses TRBV7-9 and TRBJ1-1; weak D call: TRBD1 (5 bases). V was cut by 4 bases and J by 3 bases, with 15 bases left in between. This CDR3 spans 15 amino acids. CDR1 and CDR2 from the germline V gene are SEHNR and FQNEAQ (reference sequence).

V is TRBV25-1 and J is TRBJ2-2, with D uncertain. The V end lost 5 bases, the J end lost 0 bases, and 7 bases lay between the germline ends. Germline lookup yields CDR1 MGHDK and CDR2 SYGVNS. The CDR3 consists of 14 residues. The CDR3 bases are TGTGCCAGCAGTTTCAGTTCGAACACCGGGGAGCTGTTTTTT. Its translation is CASSFSSNTGELFF.

A single count supports this clone. The chain combines TRBV9 with TRBJ2-3; TRBD2 might be the D (7 bases). Trimming stripped 7 bases from V and 0 bases from J, with 21 bases between. The CDR3 has 17 amino acids. Germline V lookup: CDR1 SGDLS, CDR2 YYNGEE. The CDR3 coding sequence is TGTGCCAGCGACCGCCGGGGAGGGGGGATTAGCACAGATACGCAGTATTTT. Its protein is CASDRRGGGISTDTQYF.

The V and J genes are TRBV6-5 and TRBJ1-6; TRBD1 might be the D (6 bases). The germline V gene encodes CDR1 MNHEY and CDR2 SVGAGI. V was trimmed by 6 bases and J by 9 bases, leaving 18 bases between them. This CDR3 has 15 residues. In nucleotides, the CDR3 is TGTGCCAGCAGCGCCTACAGGGAACCGATTTCACCCCTCCACTTT. Translation gives CASSAYREPISPLHF.

The rearrangement uses TRBV5-6 and TRBJ2-7; the match to TRBD2 covers 9 bases. From germline, CDR1 is SGHDT and CDR2 YYEEEE. The V and J ends lost 2 bases and 3 bases, in that order; junction bases with no gene match: 9. The CDR3 sequence is 16 residues long. CDR3 in amino acids: CASSFGLGAGGYEQYV. The CDR3 bases are TGTGCCAGCAGCTTTGGGTTAGGAGCGGGGGGCTACGAGCAGTACGTC.

The chain is built from TRBV14 and TRBJ2-1; D not certain. CDR1 and CDR2 (germline): SGHDN, FVKESK. V lost 0 bases, J lost 9 bases, and 12 bases lay in between. CDR3 length: 14 amino acids. The CDR3 region is CASSQDFRVGEQFF. As DNA, the CDR3 is TGTGCCAGCAGCCAAGATTTCCGGGTTGGTGAGCAGTTCTTC.

V and J are TRBV10-3 and TRBJ2-2; perhaps TRBD2 as D (6 bases). V was shortened by 4 bases and J by 5 bases, with 14 bases between the two germline ends. The germline V gene has CDR1 ENHRY and CDR2 SYGVKD. The CDR3 runs to 15 residues. This CDR3 is CAISGQGGPTGELFF. In DNA form, the CDR3 reads TGTGCCATCAGTGGCCAGGGAGGTCCGACCGGGGAGCTGTTTTTT.

This clone was seen a single time. This sequence joins TRBV7-9 and TRBJ1-2, with D possibly TRBD1 on 6 matching bases. V was shortened by 3 bases and J by 4 bases, with 12 bases between the two germline ends. Germline CDR1 SEHNR, CDR2 FQNEAQ (reference sequence). This CDR3 comprises 14 residues. CDR3 bases: TGTGCCAGCAGCTTTTACGACAGGACCTATGGCTACACCTTC. Translation: CASSFYDRTYGYTF.

The V and J genes are TRBV5-5 and TRBJ2-1, with TRBD2 matching 7 bases. Germline V gives CDR1 SGHKS, CDR2 YYEKEE (reference sequence). The V gene end was trimmed by 4 bases and the J gene end by 4 bases; junction bases not matched to a gene: 11. This CDR3 has 16 amino acids. The CDR3 region has the DNA TGTGCCAGCAGCACCGCCTTCGGGACTAAGTACAATGAGCAGTTCTTC. Translation gives CASSTAFGTKYNEQFF.

V gene TRBV5-5 combines with J gene TRBJ2-3, with D perhaps TRBD1 (6 bases). Germline CDR1 is SGHKS and CDR2 is YYEKEE (reference sequence). Deletions cut 2 bases from V and 0 bases from J, with 10 bases between. The CDR3 sequence is 15 residues long. The CDR3 DNA follows: TGTGCCAGCAGCTTCAGGGGATTTAGCACAGATACGCAGTATTTT. Amino acids: CASSFRGFSTDTQYF.

CDR3 bases: TGTGCCAGCAGCTTAGTTCAGGGCGGTTTTCAGTACTTC. It specifies CASSLVQGGFQYF. V is TRBV7-9 and J is TRBJ2-4, with D tentatively TRBD1 (5 bases). The V end was cut by 1 base, the J end by 11 bases, with 12 bases between. This CDR3 contains 13 residues. Germline V gene sequence: CDR1 SEHNR, CDR2 FQNEAQ (reference sequence).

This chain uses TRBV18 with TRBJ2-7; 7 bases fit TRBD2. Germline V gene lookup returns CDR1 KGHSH and CDR2 LQKENI. The trim removed 1 base at V and 3 bases at J, leaving 9 bases unmatched. CDR3 length: 16 amino acids. DNA for the CDR3: TGTGCCAGCTCACCACAAGGGATAGGGACTAACTACGAGCAGTACTTC. Protein product: CASSPQGIGTNYEQYF.

J is TRBJ1-1 and V is TRBV9; 10 nucleotides align to TRBD1. The ends lost 1 base at V and 6 bases at J; junction bases unmatched: 3. Germline CDR1 is SGDLS and CDR2 is YYNGEE. This CDR3 contains 14 residues. The CDR3 protein is CASSVLGTGAEAFF. In nucleotides, the CDR3 is TGTGCCAGCAGCGTATTAGGGACAGGGGCTGAAGCTTTCTTT.

The V gene is TRBV5-1, the J gene TRBJ1-1, with D tentatively TRBD1 (5 bases). This CDR3 has 16 residues. Trimming took off 6 bases at V and 0 bases at J, with 18 bases between the two ends. In germline, CDR1 is SGHRS, CDR2 YFSETQ. The CDR3 DNA sequence: TGCGCCAGCACTCCCAGGGCCGGCGCGGTGAACACTGAAGCTTTCTTT. This translates into CASTPRAGAVNTEAFF.

This chain joins TRBV18 and TRBJ1-4; D gene uncertain. V lost 2 bases, J lost 0 bases, and 13 bases lay in between. Germline assignment: CDR1 KGHSH and CDR2 LQKENI. This CDR3 has 17 amino acids. In nucleotides, the CDR3 is TGTGCCAGCTCACCATTGGGAGACCTAGCAACTAATGAAAAACTGTTTTTT. Translating gives CASSPLGDLATNEKLFF.

V and J are TRBV14 and TRBJ1-1, with D perhaps matching TRBD1 (6 bases). Per germline, CDR1 SGHDN and CDR2 FVKESK. This CDR3 is built from 14 residues. Trimming took 2 bases from V and 3 from J, leaving 10 bases between them. For the CDR3, the DNA is TGTGCCAGCAGCCAATTGGCAGGGGACACTGAAGCTTTCTTT. It encodes CASSQLAGDTEAFF.